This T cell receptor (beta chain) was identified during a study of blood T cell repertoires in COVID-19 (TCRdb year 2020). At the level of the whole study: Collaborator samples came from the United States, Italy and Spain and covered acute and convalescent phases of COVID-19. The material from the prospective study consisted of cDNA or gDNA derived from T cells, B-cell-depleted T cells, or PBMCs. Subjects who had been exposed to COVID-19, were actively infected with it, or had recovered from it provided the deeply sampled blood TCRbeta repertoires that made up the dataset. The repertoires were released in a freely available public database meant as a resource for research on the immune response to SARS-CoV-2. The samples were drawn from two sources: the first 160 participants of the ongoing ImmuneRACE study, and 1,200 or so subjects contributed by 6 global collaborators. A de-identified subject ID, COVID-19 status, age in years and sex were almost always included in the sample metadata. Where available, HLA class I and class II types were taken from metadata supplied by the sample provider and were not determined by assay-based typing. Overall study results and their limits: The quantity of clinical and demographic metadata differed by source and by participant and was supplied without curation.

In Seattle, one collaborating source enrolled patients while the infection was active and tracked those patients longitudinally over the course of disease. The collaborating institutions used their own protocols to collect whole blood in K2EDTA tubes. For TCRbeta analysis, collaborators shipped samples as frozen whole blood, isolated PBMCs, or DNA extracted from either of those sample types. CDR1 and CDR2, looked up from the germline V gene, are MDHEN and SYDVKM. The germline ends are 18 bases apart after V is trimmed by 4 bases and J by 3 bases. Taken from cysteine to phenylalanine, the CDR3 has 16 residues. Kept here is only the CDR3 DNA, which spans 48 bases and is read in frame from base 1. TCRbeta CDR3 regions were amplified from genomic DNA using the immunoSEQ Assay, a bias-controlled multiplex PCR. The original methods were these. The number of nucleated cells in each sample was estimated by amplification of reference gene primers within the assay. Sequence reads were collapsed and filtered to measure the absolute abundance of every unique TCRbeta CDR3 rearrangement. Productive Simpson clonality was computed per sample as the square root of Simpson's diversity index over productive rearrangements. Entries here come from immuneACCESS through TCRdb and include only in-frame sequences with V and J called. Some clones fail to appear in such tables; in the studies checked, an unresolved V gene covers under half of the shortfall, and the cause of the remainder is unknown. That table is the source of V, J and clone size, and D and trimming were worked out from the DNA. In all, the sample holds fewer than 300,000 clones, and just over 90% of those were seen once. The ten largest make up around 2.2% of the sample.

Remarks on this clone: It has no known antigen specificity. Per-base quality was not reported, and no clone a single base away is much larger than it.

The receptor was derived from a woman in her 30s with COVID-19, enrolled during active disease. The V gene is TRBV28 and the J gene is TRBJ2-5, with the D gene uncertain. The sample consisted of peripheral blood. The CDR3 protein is CASSSFLRSVEETQYF. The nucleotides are TGTGCCAGCAGTTCTTTCCTGAGGTCCGTAGAAGAGACCCAGTACTTC.